Listed here is a single T cell receptor (beta chain). What it recognizes is unknown. These data are taken from a study of beta chain features in type 1 diabetes. Whole-study findings and limits: Type 1 diabetes patients had VDJ junctions that carried fewer insertions and more deletions.

The whole isolated RNA underwent reverse transcription, so sequencing captured expressed TCRB transcripts. Profiled with immunoSEQ multiplex PCR; TCRdb holds only in-frame clones, not every one. The table has 390,000 or so clones, 14% seen once. Sequenced: naive CD4+ T cells from blood. The TCR originated in a man younger than 45 in good health.

The CDR3 coding sequence is TGTGCCAGCAGCCCGGACACGAACACTGAAGCTTTCTTT. Translation gives CASSPDTNTEAFF. V and J are TRBV7-9 and TRBJ1-1; perhaps TRBD1 as D (5 bases). V was shortened by 5 bases and J by 1 base, with 8 bases between the two germline ends. This CDR3 comprises 13 residues. Looked up from germline, CDR1 is SEHNR and CDR2 is FQNEAQ (reference sequence). Full variable domain (rest looked up from reference TRBV7-9 and TRBJ1-1): DTGVSQNPRHKITKRGQNVTFRCDPISEHNRLYWYRQTLGQGPEFLTYFQNEAQLEKSRLLSDRFSAERPKGSFSTLEIQRTEQGDSAMYLCASSPDTNTEAFFGQGTRLTVV.